This T cell receptor (beta chain) appears in the sequencing data of a study of blood T cell repertoires in COVID-19. Study information: The United States, Italy and Spain provided the acute and convalescent COVID-19 samples. The analysed material was cDNA or gDNA that came from T cells, B-cell-depleted T cells, or PBMCs.

In the original processing: Reference gene primer amplification in the assay estimated nucleated cell counts. Profiling relied on immunoSEQ multiplex PCR, and the TCRdb table lists in-frame clones only, not all of them. Clonal size and the V and J genes are those of that table, whereas D and trimming came from the DNA. The repertoire holds roughly 80,000 clones, with around 77% as singletons. This CDR3 spans 17 amino acids. V was pared by 4 bases and J by 4 bases, with 19 bases between. Germline loops: CDR1 KGHDR, CDR2 SFDVKD. The sample consisted of peripheral blood. The chain employs TRBV24-1 and TRBJ1-3; maybe TRBD1 (5 bases). This clonotype was sampled from a man aged 70-80 years with active or convalescent COVID-19. The CDR3 spells CATSDSKMQGSGNTIYF. In DNA, the CDR3 is TGTGCCACCAGTGACTCTAAGATGCAGGGCTCCGGAAACACCATATATTTT.